The 15 T cell receptor beta chains below come from one sample, sequenced in a study of T cells in Graves' hyperthyroidism and ophthalmopathy. It was RNA transcripts that yielded the amplified TCR beta CDR3 regions. HTBI primers were employed in a first-round RT-PCR of the TCR CDR3. TCRdb passed the multiplex PCR reads through MiXCR, listing each CDR3 protein once. This table holds some 180,000 distinct CDR3 sequences, about a sixth found once. Material for sequencing was blood. These TCRs come from a woman in her forties or fifties with Graves' hyperthyroidism.

This clonotype was counted at least ten times. The CDR3 here is CASSPATSQETQYF. CDR3 DNA: TGTGCCAGCTCACCGGCGACTAGTCAAGAGACCCAGTACTTC. V gene TRBV18 combines with J gene TRBJ2-5, with D possibly TRBD2 on 6 matching bases. Trimming took 3 bases from V and 2 from J, leaving 10 bases between them. CDR1 is KGHSH and CDR2 is LQKENI in the germline V gene. The CDR3 loop spans 14 amino acids.

This clonotype has a count of ten or more. The V and J genes are TRBV18 and TRBJ2-1, with TRBD1 matching 12 bases. From germline, CDR1 is KGHSH and CDR2 LQKENI. The V segment lost 5 bases and the J segment 7 bases; nucleotides outside the gene matches: 6. The CDR3 covers 15 residues. For the CDR3, the DNA is TGTGCCAGCTCAACTGGGACAGGGGGCATGAATGAGCAGTTCTTC. Encoded protein: CASSTGTGGMNEQFF.

CDR3 residues: CASSFDSLQETQYF. DNA for the CDR3: TGTGCCAGCAGCTTTGACAGCCTCCAAGAGACCCAGTACTTC. This chain uses TRBV7-9 with TRBJ2-5, with a tentative D call TRBD1 (5 bases). CDR1 SEHNR and CDR2 FQNEAQ come from the germline V gene (reference sequence). With 3 bases removed from V and 1 base from J, the gap between germline ends came to 9 bases. This CDR3 has 14 residues.

Ten or more counts support this clonotype. CDR3: CASSLQRGGPDTQYF. The CDR3 nucleotides are TGTGCCAGCAGTTTACAGCGGGGGGGCCCTGATACGCAGTATTTT. V and J are TRBV27 and TRBJ2-3; 10 nucleotides agree with TRBD2. V was clipped by 2 bases and J by 6 bases; unmatched bases: 5. Germline V gene data show CDR1 as MNHEY and CDR2 as SMNVEV (reference sequence). The CDR3 spans 15 residues.

The CDR3 DNA follows: TGCGCCAGTACTCAGACAGGGGCCTCCATCGAGCAGTACTTC. Protein sequence: CASTQTGASIEQYF. The chain carries TRBV5-1 and TRBJ2-7, with TRBD1 identical over 8 bases. Trimming removed 8 bases from V and 6 bases from J; junction bases left unmatched: 13. In germline, CDR1 is SGHRS, CDR2 YFSETQ. The CDR3 runs to 14 residues.

This clonotype was counted at least ten times. The chain links TRBV6-1 to TRBJ1-3, with unresolved D. The CDR3 is 15 amino acids. CDR1 and CDR2 from the germline V gene are MNHNS and SASEGT. Trimming took 4 bases from V and 0 from J, leaving 10 bases between them. For the CDR3, the DNA is TGTGCCAGCAGTGCTTCATTCACCTCTGGAAACACCATATATTTT. This gives the protein CASSASFTSGNTIYF.

This clonotype has ten or more counts. V usage is TRBV3-1 and J usage is TRBJ1-2; the D is unclear. Trimming shortened V by 0 bases and J by 4 bases, and 12 bases separated the two germline ends. CDR1 is LGHDT, CDR2 YNNKEL, per germline (reference sequence). This CDR3 is 15 amino acids long. CDR3 sequence reads: CASSQEGSGSYGYTF. CDR3 bases: TGTGCCAGCAGCCAAGAAGGATCGGGGTCCTATGGCTACACCTTC.

The V gene is TRBV2, the J gene TRBJ1-3; 7 nucleotides align to TRBD1. The CDR3 covers 14 residues. V trimming: 6 bases; J trimming: 2 bases; junction bases outside the gene matches: 4. Looked up from germline, CDR1 is SNHLY and CDR2 is FYNNEI. The CDR3 nucleotides read TGTGCCAGCAGAGACAGGGTTGCTGGAAACACCATATATTTT. Protein sequence: CASRDRVAGNTIYF.

This clonotype has a count of ten or more. The V call is TRBV5-1, the J call TRBJ2-1; no clear D. The CDR3 loop spans 11 amino acids. Trimming took 1 base from V and 8 from J, leaving 4 bases between them. Germline-derived CDR1 and CDR2 are SGHRS and YFSETQ. The CDR3, as DNA: TGCGCCAGCAGCTTGACGGATGAGCAGTTCTTC. Its protein is CASSLTDEQFF.

The chain recombines TRBV5-1 with TRBJ2-7; D not certain. Trimming stripped 2 bases from V and 3 bases from J, with 9 bases between. There are 13 residues in the CDR3. Germline-derived CDR1 and CDR2 are SGHRS and YFSETQ. CDR3 sequence: CASSFQADYEQYF. The CDR3 nucleotides are TGCGCCAGCAGCTTCCAGGCGGACTACGAGCAGTACTTC.

The V gene is TRBV6-1, the J gene TRBJ1-1; no firm D call. The CDR3 spans 16 residues. Between the trimmed V and J ends, which lost 7 bases and 4 bases, there was a span of 22 bases. The germline V gene encodes CDR1 MNHNS and CDR2 SASEGT. Here the CDR3 reads CASIRQSVTPGTEAFF. The CDR3 region has the DNA TGTGCCAGCATCCGACAATCTGTGACACCCGGCACTGAAGCTTTCTTT.

This clonotype was observed many times. The genes are TRBV24-1 and TRBJ1-5; D remains ambiguous. Germline assignment: CDR1 KGHDR and CDR2 SFDVKD. The CDR3 loop spans 14 amino acids. The V end was cut by 4 bases, the J end by 1 base, with 7 bases between. CDR3 coding DNA: TGTGCCACCAGTGAAACCAGAAGCAATCAGCCCCAGCATTTT. It is translated as CATSETRSNQPQHF.

In its sample, this clonotype was seen many times. The chain carries TRBV2 and TRBJ2-4; 10 positions agree with TRBD1. Trimming removed 5 bases from V and 6 bases from J; junction bases left unmatched: 10. CDR1 is SNHLY, CDR2 FYNNEI, per germline. This CDR3 has 16 residues. CDR3 protein: CASSIPGQGYRNIQYF. The CDR3 DNA reads TGTGCCAGCAGTATCCCGGGACAGGGGTATAGAAACATTCAGTACTTC. Complete variable domain (other parts from reference TRBV2 and TRBJ2-4): EPEVTQTPSHQVTQMGQEVILRCVPISNHLYFYWYRQILGQKVEFLVSFYNNEISEKSEIFDDQFSVERPDGSNFTLKIRSTKLEDSAMYFCASSIPGQGYRNIQYFGAGTRLSVL.

In its sample, this clonotype was seen many times. This chain connects TRBV27 to TRBJ1-5, with 7 bases fitting TRBD1. The CDR3 extends over 16 amino acids. The trim removed 5 bases at V and 6 bases at J, leaving 13 bases unmatched. Germline V gene sequence: CDR1 MNHEY, CDR2 SMNVEV (reference sequence). The CDR3 protein is CASSNAGGKTSQPQHF. In nucleotides, the CDR3 is TGTGCCAGCAGTAATGCAGGGGGAAAGACAAGTCAGCCCCAGCATTTT.

This clonotype occurred many times. This rearrangement joins TRBV6-5 to TRBJ2-5; a weak D match, TRBD1 (6 bases). Germline-derived CDR1 and CDR2 are MNHEY and SVGAGI. The CDR3 is 16 residues long. V lost 0 bases and J 2 bases, leaving 13 bases between the germline ends. For the CDR3, the DNA is TGTGCCAGCAGTTACTCGATTTGGACAGAACAAGAGACCCAGTACTTC. This gives the protein CASSYSIWTEQETQYF.